This TCR beta chain was sequenced during a study of blood T cell repertoires in COVID-19. Study-wide context: Collection of acute and convalescent COVID-19 samples took place in the United States, Italy and Spain. The cDNA or gDNA used as material had been derived from T cells, B-cell-depleted T cells, or PBMCs.

Per the authors' pipeline: Estimation of nucleated cell counts was performed using reference gene primer amplification. TCRdb's copy holds only in-frame clones and misses some; the assay was immunoSEQ multiplex PCR. That table furnishes V, J and clone size, whereas the DNA furnished D and trimming. This sample has approximately 170,000 clones; 82% occur once, and the top ten carry more than 9%. Specimen: peripheral blood. This receptor was taken from a woman older than 75 with active or convalescent COVID-19.

The CDR3 region has the DNA TGCGCCAGCAGTGACTTTTATCGGGCAGGGAACAACGAGCAGTACTTC. It is translated as CASSDFYRAGNNEQYF. The genes are TRBV10-2 and TRBJ2-7, with D maybe TRBD1 (5 bases). The V end was cut by 3 bases, the J end by 5 bases, with 20 bases between. Looked up from germline, CDR1 is WSHSY and CDR2 is SAAADI. The CDR3 is 16 amino acids.